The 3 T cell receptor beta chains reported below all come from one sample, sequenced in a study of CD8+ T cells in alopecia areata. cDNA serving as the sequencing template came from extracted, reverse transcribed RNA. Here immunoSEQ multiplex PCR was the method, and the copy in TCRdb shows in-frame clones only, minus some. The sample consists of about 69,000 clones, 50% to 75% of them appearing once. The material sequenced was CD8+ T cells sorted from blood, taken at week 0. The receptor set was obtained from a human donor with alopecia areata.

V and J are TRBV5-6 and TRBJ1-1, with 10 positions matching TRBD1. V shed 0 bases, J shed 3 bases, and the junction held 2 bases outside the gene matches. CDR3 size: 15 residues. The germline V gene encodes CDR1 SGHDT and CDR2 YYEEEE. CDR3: CASSLADRGYTEAFF. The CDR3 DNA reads TGTGCCAGCAGCTTGGCGGACAGGGGGTACACTGAAGCTTTCTTT.

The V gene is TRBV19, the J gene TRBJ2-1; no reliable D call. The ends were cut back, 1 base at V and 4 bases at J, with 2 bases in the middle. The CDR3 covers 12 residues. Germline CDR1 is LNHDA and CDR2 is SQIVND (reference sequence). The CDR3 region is CASSIGYNEQFF. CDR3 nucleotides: TGTGCCAGTAGTATAGGGTACAATGAGCAGTTCTTC.

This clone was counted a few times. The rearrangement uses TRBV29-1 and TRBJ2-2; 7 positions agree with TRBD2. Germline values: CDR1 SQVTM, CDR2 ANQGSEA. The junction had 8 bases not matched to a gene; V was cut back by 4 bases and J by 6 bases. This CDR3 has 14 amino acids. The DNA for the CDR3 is TGCAGCGTTGGGGTTCCCAGCGGGGCCGGGGAGCTGTTTTTT. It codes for CSVGVPSGAGELFF.